This is a list of T cell receptor beta chains from one sample in a study of cytomegalovirus exposure and HLA in healthy donors. Sequencing used immunoSEQ multiplex PCR; TCRdb keeps in-frame clones, though not all of them. This sample has roughly 350,000 clones, with 70% to 90% found just once. Specimen: PBMCs. The source of these receptors is a woman aged 18-29 years in good health and CMV-seronegative. The CDR3 runs from the conserved cysteine through the conserved F or W. D genes are given only for firm matches. Only part of the rows carry a size: once, few, many, or a class if the clone is expanded.

clone_size j_call d_call v_call cdr3_nt cdr3_aa
NA TRBJ2-7 TRBD1 TRBV7-2 TGTGCCAGCAGCTCTCCGGGACAGGGGTCCTACGAGCAGTACTTC CASSSPGQGSYEQYF
NA TRBJ2-3 NA TRBV11-3 TGTGCCAGCAGCTTAGCTCCGGGTTCAGATACGCAGTATTTT CASSLAPGSDTQYF
NA TRBJ2-5 TRBD2 TRBV29-1 TGCAGCGTTGGGGGTAGCGGGAGGCAAGAGACCCAGTACTTC CSVGGSGRQETQYF
NA TRBJ1-1 TRBD1 TRBV18 TGTGCCAGCTCAGACAGGGGTAACACTGAAGCTTTCTTT CASSDRGNTEAFF
NA TRBJ2-5 NA TRBV4-1 TGCGCCAGCAGCCCTTTGGGTCGGACTCAAAAAGAGACCCAGTACTTC CASSPLGRTQKETQYF
NA TRBJ2-7 TRBD2 TRBV14 TGTGCCAGCAGCCAAGATAGGGGGCCAGGGGGACTAGCGGGAGGGTGTTACGAGCAGTACTTC CASSQDRGPGGLAGGCYEQYF
NA TRBJ2-5 NA TRBV7-7 TGTGCTAGCAGCTTAGGGGCAGGTGGGGAGACCCAGTACTTC CASSLGAGGETQYF
NA TRBJ1-5 NA TRBV7-8 TGTGCCAGCAGCTTAGGTGGCCAGGGCCTTTTAGTTGGGACCCAGCATTTT CASSLGGQGLLVGTQHF
NA TRBJ2-2 NA TRBV30 TGTGCCTGGTCAAACACCGGGGAGCTGTTTTTT CAWSNTGELFF
once TRBJ2-7 NA TRBV11-3 TGTGCCAGCAGCCCTACGGCGGGGCTCTCCTACGAGCAGTACTTC CASSPTAGLSYEQYF
few TRBJ1-2 NA TRBV4-1 TGCGCCAGCAGCCAAGACAGGGCAAACTATGGCTACACCTTC CASSQDRANYGYTF
NA TRBJ2-1 NA TRBV19 TGTGCCAGTAGTATAATCCGCTCGACTAATGAGCAGTTCTTC CASSIIRSTNEQFF
NA TRBJ2-7 NA TRBV28 TGTGCCAGCACCGCCGGGTCGGGCGGGACCTACGAGCAGTACTTC CASTAGSGGTYEQYF
NA TRBJ2-3 TRBD2 TRBV30 TGTGCCTGGAGTCCGACTAGCGGGGCAGATACGCAGTATTTT CAWSPTSGADTQYF
NA TRBJ1-4 NA TRBV6-5 TGTGCCAGCAGTTACTCGGGGCGGAATGAAAAACTGTTTTTT CASSYSGRNEKLFF
few TRBJ1-5 NA TRBV15 TGTGCCACCAGCAGAGTAGATCAGCCCCAGCATTTT CATSRVDQPQHF